Listed here is a single T cell receptor (beta chain). The sample belongs to a study of blood T cell repertoires in COVID-19. The overall study: Sources were T cells, B-cell-depleted T cells, or PBMCs; the material itself was cDNA or gDNA.

The CDR3 extends over 13 amino acids. Repertoires were generated with immunoSEQ multiplex PCR, while TCRdb's copy carries only in-frame clones and drops some. The sample shows approximately 200,000 clones, 80% to 90% of them seen only once. The sequenced sample consisted of peripheral blood. This receptor was obtained from a human donor with active or convalescent COVID-19. The donor label of this sample is uncertain. The genes are TRBV21-1 and TRBJ2-7; TRBD1, as called in the table, went unchecked against the DNA. TRBV21-1 is described as a pseudogene. The CDR3: CASNRDRIYEQYF. The CDR3 nucleotides are TGTGCCAGCAACCGGGACAGGATCTACGAGCAGTACTTC.